This T cell receptor (beta chain) is drawn from a study of early T cells in non-severe SARS-CoV-2 infection. Individual cDNA molecules carried attached unique molecular identifiers. TCRdb redid the calling of the 5' RACE reads with MiXCR, one entry per CDR3 protein. The data contain roughly 20,000 distinct CDR3 sequences, about 4% of them singletons. V gave up 2 bases and J gave up 0 bases, with 20 bases separating them. This CDR3 spans 18 amino acids. Looked up from germline, CDR1 is MNHNY and CDR2 is SVGAGI (reference sequence). This clonotype is medium-sized in the sample. Source material: whole blood. This receptor was taken from an adult who was a healthcare worker with PCR-confirmed SARS-CoV-2 infection or an uninfected control (not recorded which). The V gene is TRBV6-6, the J gene TRBJ2-7, with a possible D match to TRBD2 (6 bases). The CDR3 region is CASSYSSPRGGVSYEQYF. The CDR3 DNA follows: TGTGCCAGCAGTTACAGTAGCCCTCGTGGAGGGGTCTCCTACGAGCAGTACTTC.